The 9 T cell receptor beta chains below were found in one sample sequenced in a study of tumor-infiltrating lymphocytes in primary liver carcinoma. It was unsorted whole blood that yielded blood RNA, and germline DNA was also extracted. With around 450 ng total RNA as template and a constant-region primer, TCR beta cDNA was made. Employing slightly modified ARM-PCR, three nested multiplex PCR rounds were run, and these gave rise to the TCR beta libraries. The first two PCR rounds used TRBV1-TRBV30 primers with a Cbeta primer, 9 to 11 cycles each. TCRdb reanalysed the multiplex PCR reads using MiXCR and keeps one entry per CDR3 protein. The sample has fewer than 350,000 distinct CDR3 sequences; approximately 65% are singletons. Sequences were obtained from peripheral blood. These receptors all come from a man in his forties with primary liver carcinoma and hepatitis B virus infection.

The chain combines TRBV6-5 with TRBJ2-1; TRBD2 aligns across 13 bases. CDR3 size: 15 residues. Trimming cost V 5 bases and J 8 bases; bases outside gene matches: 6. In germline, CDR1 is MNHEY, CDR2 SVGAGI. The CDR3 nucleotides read TGTGCCAGCAGTAAGACTAGCGGGAGGAGTCATGAGCAGTTCTTC. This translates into CASSKTSGRSHEQFF.

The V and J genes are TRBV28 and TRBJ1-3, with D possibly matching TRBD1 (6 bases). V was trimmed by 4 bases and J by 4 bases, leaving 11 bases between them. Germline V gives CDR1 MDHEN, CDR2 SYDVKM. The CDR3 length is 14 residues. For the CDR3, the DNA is TGTGCCAGCAGTTCCGGGACACCGGGAAACACCATATATTTT. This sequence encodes CASSSGTPGNTIYF.

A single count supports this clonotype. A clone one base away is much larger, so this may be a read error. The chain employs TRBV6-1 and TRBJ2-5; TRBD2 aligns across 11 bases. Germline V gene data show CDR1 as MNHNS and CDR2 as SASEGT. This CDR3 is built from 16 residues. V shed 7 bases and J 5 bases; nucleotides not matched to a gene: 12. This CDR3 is CASNPQRLAGPETQYF. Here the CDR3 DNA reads TGTGCCAGCAATCCTCAGAGACTAGCGGGGCCGGAGACCCAGTACTTC.

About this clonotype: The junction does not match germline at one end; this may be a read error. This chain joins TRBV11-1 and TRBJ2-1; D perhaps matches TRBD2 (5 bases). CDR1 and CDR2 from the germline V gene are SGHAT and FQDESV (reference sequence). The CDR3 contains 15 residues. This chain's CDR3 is CASSSLAGDYSEQFF. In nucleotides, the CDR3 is TGTGCCAGCAGCTCCCTCGCTGGAGACTACAGTGAGCAGTTCTTC.

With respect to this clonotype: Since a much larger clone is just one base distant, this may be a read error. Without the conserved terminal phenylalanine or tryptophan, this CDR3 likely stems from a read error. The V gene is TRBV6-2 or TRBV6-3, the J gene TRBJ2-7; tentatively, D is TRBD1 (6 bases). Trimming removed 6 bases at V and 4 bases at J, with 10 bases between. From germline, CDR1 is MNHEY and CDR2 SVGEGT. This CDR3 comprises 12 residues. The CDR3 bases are TGTGCCAGCAGATCCGGACAGTACGAGCAGTACTAC. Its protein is CASRSGQYEQYY.

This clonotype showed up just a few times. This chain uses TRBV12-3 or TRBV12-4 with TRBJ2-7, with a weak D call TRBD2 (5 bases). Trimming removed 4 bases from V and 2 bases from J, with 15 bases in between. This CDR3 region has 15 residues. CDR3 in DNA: TGTGCCAGCAGTTCAACCCTTAGCGCTACCTACGAGCAGTACTTC. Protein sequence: CASSSTLSATYEQYF.

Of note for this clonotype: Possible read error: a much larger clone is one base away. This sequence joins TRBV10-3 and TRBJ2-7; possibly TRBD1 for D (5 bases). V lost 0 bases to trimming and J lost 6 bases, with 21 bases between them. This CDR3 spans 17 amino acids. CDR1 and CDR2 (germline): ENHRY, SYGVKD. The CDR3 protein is CAISESPVDRLRVEQYF. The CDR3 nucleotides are TGTGCCATCAGTGAGTCTCCAGTAGACAGACTTCGGGTCGAGCAGTACTTC.

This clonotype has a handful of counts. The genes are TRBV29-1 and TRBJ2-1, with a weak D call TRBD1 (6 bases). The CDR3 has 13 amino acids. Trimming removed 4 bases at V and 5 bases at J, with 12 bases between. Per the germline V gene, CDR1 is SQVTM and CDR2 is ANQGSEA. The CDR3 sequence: CSVAWGQHNEQFF. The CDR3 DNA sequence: TGCAGCGTTGCGTGGGGGCAGCACAATGAGCAGTTCTTC.

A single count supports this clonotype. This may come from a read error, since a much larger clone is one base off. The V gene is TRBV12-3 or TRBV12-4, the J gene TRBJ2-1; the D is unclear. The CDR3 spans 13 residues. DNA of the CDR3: TGTACCAGCAGGAGAGACTCTGACAATGAGCAGTTCTTC. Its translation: CTSRRDSDNEQFF.